The 20 T cell receptor beta chains below were found in one sample sequenced in a study of blood T cell repertoires in COVID-19 (dated by TCRdb to the early 2020s). Receptor amplification or capture employed the immunoSEQ multiplex PCR assay. Imported from immuneACCESS, the table was reduced by TCRdb to in-frame sequences with V and J called. These copies leave out some clones; in studies compared against another copy, an unresolved V gene accounts for under half, and the cause of the remainder is not known. Within this sample are 55,000 to 80,000 clones, with around 87% of them counted one time only. The ten largest clones add up to 1.2% of the sample. The sequenced sample was peripheral blood. Receptors originate from a woman aged 55-69 years with acute or convalescent COVID-19.

The rearrangement uses TRBV30 and TRBJ2-2, with a possible D match to TRBD2 (6 bases). The CDR3 has 15 residues. V was cut by 0 bases and J by 6 bases, with 14 bases left in between. CDR1 is GTSNPN and CDR2 is SVGIG in the germline V gene (reference sequence). The CDR3 DNA is TGTGCCTGGAGTGTTGCGGGATCACTCTCCGGGGAGCTGTTTTTT. Translated: CAWSVAGSLSGELFF.

V gene TRBV7-2 combines with J gene TRBJ2-5, with a weak D call TRBD2 (5 bases). The CDR3 totals 14 residues. Germline loops: CDR1 SGHTA, CDR2 FQGNSA. Trimming took 8 bases from V and 2 from J, leaving 15 bases between them. CDR3 region: CASDLMGAQETQYF. The CDR3 nucleotides read TGTGCCAGCGACCTAATGGGAGCTCAAGAGACCCAGTACTTC.

This chain connects TRBV3-1 (or the pseudogene TRBV3-2) to TRBJ1-4, with D maybe TRBD1 (5 bases). The CDR3 runs to 15 residues. V lost 0 bases and J 6 bases, leaving 11 bases between the germline ends. The germline V gene encodes CDR1 LGHDT and CDR2 YNNKEL (reference sequence). Here the CDR3 DNA reads TGTGCCAGCAGCCAAGAAACAGGAAGTCATGAAAAACTGTTTTTT. Its protein is CASSQETGSHEKLFF.

The V and J genes are TRBV5-1 and TRBJ2-5; no clear D gene. V lost 5 bases to trimming and J lost 1 base, with 12 bases between them. The CDR3 runs to 14 residues. Germline V lookup: CDR1 SGHRS, CDR2 YFSETQ. CDR3 loop: CASRVDAAQETQYF. Written as DNA, the CDR3 is TGCGCCAGCAGGGTAGACGCGGCCCAAGAGACCCAGTACTTC.

V gene TRBV6-5 combines with J gene TRBJ1-2, with 7 bases lining up with TRBD1. Germline lookup yields CDR1 MNHEY and CDR2 SVGAGI. This CDR3 has 13 residues. Germline trimming cut 2 bases from V and 8 bases from J; bases unmatched to any gene: 5. The CDR3 loop reads CASSYVTGDGYTF. CDR3 DNA: TGTGCCAGCAGTTACGTTACAGGGGACGGCTACACCTTC.

The genes are TRBV18 and TRBJ2-7; 9 positions match TRBD1. The V and J ends lost 3 bases and 7 bases, in that order; junction bases with no gene match: 10. Germline V gene sequence: CDR1 KGHSH, CDR2 LQKENI. This CDR3 region has 15 residues. CDR3 region: CASSPGQGRLREQYV. DNA of the CDR3: TGTGCCAGCTCACCCGGACAGGGGAGACTCCGAGAGCAGTACGTC.

This clone occurred a few times. The rearrangement uses TRBV20-1 and TRBJ2-1, with no clear D. Germline V lookup: CDR1 DFQATT, CDR2 SNEGSKA (reference sequence). This CDR3 is 13 amino acids long. V was shortened by 3 bases and J by 7 bases, with 13 bases between the two germline ends. CDR3 in DNA: TGCAGTGCTAGTCCGGGTTTTTCAAATGAGCAGTTCTTC. Amino acids: CSASPGFSNEQFF.

J is TRBJ2-3 and V is TRBV5-4; D might be TRBD1 (6 bases). V was cut by 3 bases and J by 0 bases, with 14 bases left in between. The CDR3 is 16 amino acids. CDR1 SGHNT and CDR2 YYREEE come from the germline V gene (reference sequence). CDR3 amino acids: CASSSYRAPSTDTQYF. The CDR3 nucleotides are TGTGCCAGCAGCTCCTACAGGGCCCCCAGCACAGATACGCAGTATTTT. Full variable domain (missing parts from reference TRBV5-4 and TRBJ2-3): ETGVTQSPTHLIKTRGQQVTLRCSSQSGHNTVSWYQQALGQGPQFIFQYYREEENGRGNFPPRFSGLQFPNYSSELNVNALELDDSALYLCASSSYRAPSTDTQYFGPGTRLTVL.

The chain employs TRBV7-2 and TRBJ1-2, with TRBD1 matching 7 bases. This CDR3 comprises 13 residues. Looked up from germline, CDR1 is SGHTA and CDR2 is FQGNSA. Trimming removed 4 bases from V and 2 bases from J; junction bases left unmatched: 1. The CDR3 region is CASSSGQNYGYTF. The DNA for the CDR3 is TGTGCCAGCAGCTCGGGACAGAACTATGGCTACACCTTC.

CDR3 in amino acids: CASSVGPGANRVFIGELFF. The CDR3 DNA sequence: TGTGCCAGCAGCGTAGGGCCCGGTGCAAACAGGGTATTCATCGGGGAGCTGTTTTTT. V usage is TRBV9 and J usage is TRBJ2-2; TRBD1 is a possible D gene (6 bases). Trimming left V 0 bases short and J 7 bases short, with 25 bases between. This CDR3 has 19 amino acids. The V gene's germline CDR1 is SGDLS and CDR2 YYNGEE.

The chain uses TRBV5-4 and TRBJ1-2; D unclear. This CDR3 spans 10 amino acids. Between the trimmed V and J ends, which lost 4 bases and 4 bases, there was a span of 2 bases. Germline-derived CDR1 and CDR2 are SGHNT and YYREEE (reference sequence). As DNA, the CDR3 is TGTGCCAGCAGCCTCTATGGCTACACCTTC. This encodes CASSLYGYTF.

The chain links TRBV4-1 to TRBJ1-2; D is uncertain. Looked up from germline, CDR1 is MGHRA and CDR2 is YSYEKL. The CDR3 is made up of 13 amino acids. With 1 base removed from V and 8 bases from J, the gap between germline ends came to 11 bases. The CDR3 reads CASSQVGTRGYTF. DNA of the CDR3: TGCGCCAGCAGCCAAGTAGGCACCAGGGGCTACACCTTC.

V gene TRBV10-2 combines with J gene TRBJ2-3; TRBD2 agrees at 7 bases. Germline-derived CDR1 and CDR2 are WSHSY and SAAADI. The CDR3 consists of 18 residues. V lost 6 bases and J lost 2; bases outside the gene matches: 17. CDR3 DNA sequence: TGCGCCAGCAGGGCCCGTCTTGGCGGGGGTGCCGACACAGATACGCAGTATTTT. Residues: CASRARLGGGADTDTQYF.

The V and J genes are TRBV19 and TRBJ1-6, with D tentatively TRBD1 (5 bases). Germline lookup yields CDR1 LNHDA and CDR2 SQIVND (reference sequence). Between the trimmed V and J ends, which lost 7 bases and 10 bases, there was a span of 14 bases. This CDR3 has 13 amino acids. The CDR3: CASMGQGNSPLHF. The DNA for the CDR3 is TGTGCCAGTATGGGGCAGGGAAACTCACCCCTCCACTTT.

J is TRBJ2-1 and V is TRBV11-2; 9 bases are shared with TRBD2. Germline loops: CDR1 SGHAT, CDR2 FQNNGV. The CDR3 runs to 15 residues. The junction had 3 bases not matched to a gene; V was cut back by 5 bases and J by 1 base. The CDR3 loop is CASSQTSGSYNEQFF. CDR3 nucleotide sequence: TGTGCCAGCAGCCAGACTAGCGGATCCTACAATGAGCAGTTCTTC. Complete variable domain (other parts from reference TRBV11-2 and TRBJ2-1): EAGVAQSPRYKIIEKRQSVAFWCNPISGHATLYWYQQILGQGPKLLIQFQNNGVVDDSQLPKDRFSAERLKGVDSTLKIQPAKLEDSAVYLCASSQTSGSYNEQFFGPGTRLTVL.

The genes are TRBV2 and TRBJ2-7; D remains unclear. CDR3 length: 13 amino acids. CDR1 and CDR2 from the germline V gene are SNHLY and FYNNEI. V lost 7 bases and J lost 3, with 13 bases in between. The CDR3 sequence: CASKNRHRYEQYV. In nucleotides, the CDR3 is TGTGCCAGCAAAAACAGACACCGCTACGAGCAGTACGTC.

This chain links TRBV5-5 with TRBJ2-7; tentative D call: TRBD2 (5 bases). This CDR3 is 13 amino acids long. The V end lost 0 bases, the J end lost 3 bases, and 7 bases lay between the germline ends. The germline gives CDR1 SGHKS, CDR2 YYEKEE (reference sequence). CDR3 sequence reads: CASSLASGYEQYV. CDR3 coding DNA: TGTGCCAGCAGCTTGGCCAGCGGCTACGAGCAGTACGTC.

The chain is built from TRBV4-2 and TRBJ2-5, with 9 bases that match TRBD1. CDR1 is LGHNA, CDR2 YNFKEQ, per germline. V lost 4 bases to trimming and J lost 7 bases; unmatched junction nucleotides: 10. This CDR3 spans 15 amino acids. The CDR3 DNA reads TGTGCCAGCAGCCGTACGGGACAGGGCGAGGGGACCCAGTACTTC. This encodes CASSRTGQGEGTQYF.

The chain has TRBV4-1 and TRBJ2-2, with a weak D call TRBD1 (5 bases). Germline V CDR1 and CDR2: MGHRA, YSYEKL. V shed 6 bases and J shed 0 bases, with 17 bases lying between them. The length of the CDR3 is 17 residues. The CDR3 DNA reads TGCGCCAGCAGGGCAGACCTCAGGGCCGCGAACACCGGGGAGCTGTTTTTT. Encoded protein: CASRADLRAANTGELFF.

J is TRBJ2-2 and V is TRBV6-4; D not resolved. V was pared by 2 bases and J by 7 bases, with 8 bases between. The germline V gene encodes CDR1 MRHNA and CDR2 SNTAGT. The CDR3 is made up of 13 amino acids. As DNA, the CDR3 is TGTGCCAGCAGTGACGAGAGTGGCGGGGAGCTGTTTTTT. Its translation: CASSDESGGELFF.